This TCR beta chain comes out of a study of response to subunit inactivated influenza vaccine. V lost 6 bases to trimming and J lost 6 bases, with 11 bases between them. This CDR3 is 12 amino acids long. This clonotype showed up many times. From the RT-PCR reads, TCRdb called clonotypes with MiXCR, one entry per CDR3 protein. This sample has just under 550,000 distinct CDR3 sequences; roughly 25% occur once, and the top ten carry approximately 3%. The same sample was also used in a study of T cells expressing NK-cell markers. As that report states: In generating TCR beta cDNA, 5'RACE template switching with UMIs was used. All TCR beta repertoires analysed originated from sorted CD3+CD56+NKG2C+, CD3+CD56+NKG2C- and CD3+CD56-NKG2C+ T cells. T cells sorted in several experiments were restricted to alpha-beta TCR T cells by an anti-gamma-delta TCR antibody.

Sequenced here: CD4+ T cells sorted from PBMCs, sampled 12 days after vaccination. The genes are TRBV12-3 or TRBV12-4 and TRBJ1-1, with D uncertain. This clonotype was obtained from a man aged 45-60 years who received an inactivated influenza vaccine. CDR3 loop: CASSQHWAEAFF. The CDR3 DNA sequence: TGTGCCAGCAGCCAACACTGGGCTGAAGCTTTCTTT.